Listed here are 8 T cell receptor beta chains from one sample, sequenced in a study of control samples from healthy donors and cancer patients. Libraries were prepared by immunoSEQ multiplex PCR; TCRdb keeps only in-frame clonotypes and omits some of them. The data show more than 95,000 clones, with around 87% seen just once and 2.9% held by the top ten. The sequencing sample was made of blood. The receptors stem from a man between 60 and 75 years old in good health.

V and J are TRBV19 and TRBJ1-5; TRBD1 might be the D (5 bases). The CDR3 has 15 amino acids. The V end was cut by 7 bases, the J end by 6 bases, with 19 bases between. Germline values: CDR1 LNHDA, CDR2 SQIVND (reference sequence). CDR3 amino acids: CASTSGRGSVQPQHF. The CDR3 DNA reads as TGTGCCAGTACCTCCGGTCGGGGGAGCGTTCAGCCCCAGCATTTT.

CDR3 amino acids: CASRDREGNQPQHF. The CDR3 DNA follows: TGTGCCAGCAGGGACAGGGAGGGAAATCAGCCCCAGCATTTT. V and J are TRBV2 and TRBJ1-5; 8 bases fit TRBD1. The V segment lost 6 bases and the J segment 4 bases; nucleotides outside the gene matches: 5. Germline V gene lookup returns CDR1 SNHLY and CDR2 FYNNEI. The CDR3 runs 14 residues. Looking up the rest from reference TRBV2 and TRBJ1-5 gives the full variable domain: EPEVTQTPSHQVTQMGQEVILRCVPISNHLYFYWYRQILGQKVEFLVSFYNNEISEKSEIFDDQFSVERPDGSNFTLKIRSTKLEDSAMYFCASRDREGNQPQHFGDGTRLSIL.

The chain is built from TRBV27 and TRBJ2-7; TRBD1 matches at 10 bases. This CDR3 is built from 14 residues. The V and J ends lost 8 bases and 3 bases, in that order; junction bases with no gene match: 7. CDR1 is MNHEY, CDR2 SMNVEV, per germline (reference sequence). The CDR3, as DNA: TGTGCCAGCGGATTAGGGACAGGGGTCTACGAGCAGTACTTC. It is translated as CASGLGTGVYEQYF.

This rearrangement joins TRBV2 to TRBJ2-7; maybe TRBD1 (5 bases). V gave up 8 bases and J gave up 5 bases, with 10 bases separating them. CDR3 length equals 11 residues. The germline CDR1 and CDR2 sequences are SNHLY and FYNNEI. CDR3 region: CASSGLNEQYF. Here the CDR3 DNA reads TGTGCCAGCTCAGGGTTAAACGAGCAGTACTTC.

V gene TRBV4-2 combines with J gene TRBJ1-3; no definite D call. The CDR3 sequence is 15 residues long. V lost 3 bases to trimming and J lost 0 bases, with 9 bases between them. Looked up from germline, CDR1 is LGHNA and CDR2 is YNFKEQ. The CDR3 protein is CASSQDGNSGNTIYF. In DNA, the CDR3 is TGTGCCAGCAGCCAGGACGGAAACTCTGGAAACACCATATATTTT.

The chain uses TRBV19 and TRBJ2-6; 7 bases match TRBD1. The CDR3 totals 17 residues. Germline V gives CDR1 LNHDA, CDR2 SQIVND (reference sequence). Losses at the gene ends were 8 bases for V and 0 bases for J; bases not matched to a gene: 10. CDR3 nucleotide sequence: TGTGCCAGTGTGGCACAGGGGACCCTCTCTGGGGCCAACGTCCTGACTTTC. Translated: CASVAQGTLSGANVLTF.

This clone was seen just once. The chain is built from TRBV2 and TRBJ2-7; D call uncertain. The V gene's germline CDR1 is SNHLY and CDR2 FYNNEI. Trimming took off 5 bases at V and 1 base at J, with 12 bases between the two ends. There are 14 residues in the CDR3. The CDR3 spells CASSTNGFSYEQYF. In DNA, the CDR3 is TGTGCCAGCAGTACCAACGGCTTTTCCTACGAGCAGTACTTC.

CDR3 coding DNA: TGTGCCAGTAGTATGGGACTAGCGGGAGAGACCCAGTACTTC. The encoded protein is CASSMGLAGETQYF. The gene calls are TRBV19 and TRBJ2-5; 12 nucleotides align to TRBD2. There are 14 residues in the CDR3. In germline, CDR1 is LNHDA, CDR2 SQIVND (reference sequence). The ends lost 3 bases at V and 4 bases at J; junction bases unmatched: 0.